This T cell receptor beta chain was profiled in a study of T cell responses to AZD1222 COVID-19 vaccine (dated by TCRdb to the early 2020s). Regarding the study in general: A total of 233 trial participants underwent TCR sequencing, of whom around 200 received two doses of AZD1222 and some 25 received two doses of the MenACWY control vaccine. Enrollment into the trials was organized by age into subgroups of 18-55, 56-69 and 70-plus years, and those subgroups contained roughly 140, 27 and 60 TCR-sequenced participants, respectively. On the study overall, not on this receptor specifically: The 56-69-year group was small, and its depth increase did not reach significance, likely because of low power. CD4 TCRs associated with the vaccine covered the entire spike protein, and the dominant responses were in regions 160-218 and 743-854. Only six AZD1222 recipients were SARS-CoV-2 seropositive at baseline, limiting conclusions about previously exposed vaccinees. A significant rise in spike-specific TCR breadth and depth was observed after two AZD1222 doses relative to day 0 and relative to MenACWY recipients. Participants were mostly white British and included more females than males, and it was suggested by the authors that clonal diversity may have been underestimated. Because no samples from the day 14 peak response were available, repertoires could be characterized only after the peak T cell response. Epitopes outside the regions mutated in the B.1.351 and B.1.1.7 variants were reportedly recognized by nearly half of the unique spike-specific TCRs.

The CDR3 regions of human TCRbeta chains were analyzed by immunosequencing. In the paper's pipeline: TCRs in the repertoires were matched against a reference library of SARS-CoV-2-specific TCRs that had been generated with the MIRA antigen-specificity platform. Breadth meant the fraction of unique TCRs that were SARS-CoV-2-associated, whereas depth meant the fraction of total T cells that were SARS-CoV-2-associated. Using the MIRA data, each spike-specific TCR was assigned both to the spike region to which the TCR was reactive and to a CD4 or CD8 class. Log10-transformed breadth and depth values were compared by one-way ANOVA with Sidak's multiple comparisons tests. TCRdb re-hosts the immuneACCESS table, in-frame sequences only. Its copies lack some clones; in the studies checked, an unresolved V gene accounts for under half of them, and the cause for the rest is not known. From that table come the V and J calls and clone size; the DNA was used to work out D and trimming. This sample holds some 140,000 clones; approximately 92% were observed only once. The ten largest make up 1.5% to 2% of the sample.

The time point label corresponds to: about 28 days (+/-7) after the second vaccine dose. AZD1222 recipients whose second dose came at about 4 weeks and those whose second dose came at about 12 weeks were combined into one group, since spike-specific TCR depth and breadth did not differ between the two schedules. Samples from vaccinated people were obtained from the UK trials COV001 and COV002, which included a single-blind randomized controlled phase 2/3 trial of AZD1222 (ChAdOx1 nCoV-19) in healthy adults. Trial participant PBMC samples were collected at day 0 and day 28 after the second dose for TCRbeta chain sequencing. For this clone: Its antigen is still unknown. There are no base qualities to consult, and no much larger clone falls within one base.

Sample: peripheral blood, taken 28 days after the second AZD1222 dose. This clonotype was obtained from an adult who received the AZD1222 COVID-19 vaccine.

DNA sequence: TGTGCCAGCAGCTTAGATATCCGGGGACAGGGTGTTGCGGAGACCCAGTACTTC. It translates to CASSLDIRGQGVAETQYF. This chain is built from TRBV11-3 and TRBJ2-5, with 9 junctional bases fitting TRBD1. Germline trimming amounts to 0 bases on V and 5 bases on J, with 13 as the count of junction bases outside the gene matches. The CDR1 and CDR2 encoded by the germline V gene are SGHNT and YENEEA. Including the terminal cysteine and phenylalanine, the CDR3 comprises 18 residues. Left in the record is the CDR3 DNA by itself, 54 bases read in frame from the first base.